These 2 T cell receptor beta chains were all obtained from the same sample, sequenced in a study of T-cell memory formation after mild COVID-19. TCRdb re-called the 5' RACE reads through MiXCR, storing one row per CDR3 protein. This repertoire shows about 290,000 distinct CDR3 sequences, about a sixth found once; its top ten account for around a fifth. Specimen: PBMCs or a T cell subset sorted from them (not recorded which). These receptors all come from a man younger than 35 who had mild COVID-19 (a few samples of this study predate the infection). Cell type and time point are not known.

V gene TRBV7-2 combines with J gene TRBJ2-3, with D unresolved. The V gene lost 4 bases and the J gene lost 6 bases, with 14 bases spanning the gap. The CDR3 is 14 residues long. From germline, CDR1 is SGHTA and CDR2 FQGNSA. CDR3 DNA sequence: TGTGCCAGCAGCTACGGCAGCCCGGGTGATACGCAGTATTTT. Its protein product is CASSYGSPGDTQYF. The complete variable domain, with remaining parts taken from reference TRBV7-2 and TRBJ2-3, reads GAGVSQSPSNKVTEKGKDVELRCDPISGHTALYWYRQSLGQGLEFLIYFQGNSAPDKSGLPSDRFSAERTGGSVSTLTIQRTQQEDSAVYLCASSYGSPGDTQYFGPGTRLTVL.

There are many counts of this clonotype. The chain links TRBV5-1 to TRBJ2-3; TRBD2 matches 11 bases. V shed 7 bases and J 4 bases; nucleotides not matched to a gene: 8. This CDR3 has 15 amino acids. Germline CDR1 is SGHRS and CDR2 is YFSETQ. The CDR3 nucleotides are TGCGCCAGCGCAATAGCGGGGGGGCCAGCAGATACGCAGTATTTT. Amino acids: CASAIAGGPADTQYF.